This T cell receptor beta chain was captured by sequencing in a study of blood T cell repertoires in COVID-19. Study details: Samples came from the United States, Italy and Spain, spanning acute and convalescent COVID-19. Sources were T cells, B-cell-depleted T cells, or PBMCs; the material itself was cDNA or gDNA.

Trimming took off 4 bases at V and 5 bases at J, with 10 bases between the two ends. Germline assignment: CDR1 LNHDA and CDR2 SQIVND (reference sequence). The CDR3 consists of 13 residues. Original processing methods: Reference gene primer amplification yielded estimated nucleated cell counts. Profiled with immunoSEQ multiplex PCR; TCRdb holds only in-frame clones, not every one. That table supplies the V and J calls and clone size; D and trimming were determined from the DNA. The sample yields 95,000 to 100,000 clones, 91% seen once. The clonotype comes from a man aged 45-65 years with acute or convalescent COVID-19. The sequenced sample was peripheral blood. This chain uses TRBV19 with TRBJ2-3; tentative D call: TRBD1 (5 bases). The CDR3 sequence is CASSNQGLDTQYF. DNA for the CDR3: TGTGCCAGTAGTAACCAGGGTTTAGATACGCAGTATTTT. Combining the CDR3 with reference TRBV19 and TRBJ2-3 gives the whole variable domain DGGITQSPKYLFRKEGQNVTLSCEQNLNHDAMYWYRQDPGQGLRLIYYSQIVNDFQKGDIAEGYSVSREKKESFPLTVTSAQKNPTAFYLCASSNQGLDTQYFGPGTRLTVL.